Presented here are 27 T cell receptor beta chains from one specimen sequenced in a study of beta chain features in type 1 diabetes. Antigen specificity for these receptors is unknown. Notes on the study in general: Researchers report that Type 1 diabetes patients had moderately but significantly shorter TCRB CDR3s across all four CD4+ subsets.

Sequenced material consisted of expressed TCRB transcripts (all of the isolated RNA was reverse transcribed). TCRdb's copy holds only in-frame clones and misses some; the assay was immunoSEQ multiplex PCR. Found here are 250,000 to 350,000 clones, roughly 15% of them singletons; the top ten hold 0.015% to 0.019%. Source material: naive CD4+ T cells from blood. The receptors come from a man aged 18-30 years with type 1 diabetes.

The rearrangement links TRBV19 to TRBJ1-5, with unresolved D. The CDR3 is made up of 13 amino acids. Germline V gives CDR1 LNHDA, CDR2 SQIVND (reference sequence). Deletions cut 3 bases from V and 5 bases from J, with 8 bases between. The CDR3 bases are TGTGCCAGTAGTATCCCCTCTGATCAGCCCCAGCATTTT. Amino acids: CASSIPSDQPQHF.

This clone was picked up one time. V and J are TRBV18 and TRBJ2-2; unclear D gene. The length of the CDR3 is 15 residues. V was trimmed by 3 bases and J by 5 bases, leaving 13 bases between them. From germline, CDR1 is KGHSH and CDR2 LQKENI. Written as DNA, the CDR3 is TGTGCCAGCTCACCTTTGGCAGGAAGAACCGGGGAGCTGTTTTTT. Amino acids: CASSPLAGRTGELFF.

This rearrangement joins TRBV5-4 to TRBJ2-3, with D perhaps TRBD2 (6 bases). The CDR3 loop spans 15 amino acids. CDR1 is SGHNT, CDR2 YYREEE, per germline (reference sequence). Trimming cost V 1 base and J 3 bases, with 12 bases left between them. For the CDR3, the DNA is TGTGCCAGCAGCTTGTTCGGCGGGGTAACAGATACGCAGTATTTT. This sequence encodes CASSLFGGVTDTQYF.

The V call is TRBV7-9, the J call TRBJ1-4; 8 nucleotides align to TRBD1. There are 15 residues in the CDR3. Germline CDR1 and CDR2: SEHNR and FQNEAQ (reference sequence). The ends lost 5 bases at V and 3 bases at J; junction bases unmatched: 5. The CDR3 region is CASSPRGRPNEKLFF. The CDR3 coding sequence is TGTGCCAGCAGCCCCAGGGGGCGGCCTAATGAAAAACTGTTTTTT.

This sequence joins TRBV6-1 and TRBJ2-5; D is uncertain. The CDR3 is 12 residues long. Germline V gives CDR1 MNHNS, CDR2 SASEGT. V gave up 2 bases and J gave up 5 bases, with 6 bases separating them. The CDR3 bases are TGTGCCAGCAGTGAACAACGGGAGACCCAGTACTTC. It translates to CASSEQRETQYF.

This clone showed up just a few times. The rearrangement links TRBV5-1 to TRBJ2-6; 7 nucleotides match TRBD1. Trimming took 4 bases from V and 1 from J; bases not matched to a gene: 5. The CDR3 length is 16 residues. Germline loops: CDR1 SGHRS, CDR2 YFSETQ. The CDR3 bases are TGCGCCAGCAGCGGGACGACAGGGTCTGGGGCCAACGTCCTGACTTTC. Its translation: CASSGTTGSGANVLTF.

This clone has more than one count but fewer than ten. This chain joins TRBV7-2 and TRBJ2-7; TRBD2 matches at 15 bases. The CDR3 covers 19 residues. V gave up 4 bases and J gave up 2 bases; unmatched junction bases: 12. Germline V gene sequence: CDR1 SGHTA, CDR2 FQGNSA. CDR3 in DNA: TGTGCCAGCAGCTGGGAATGGGGACTAGCGGGAGGCTACGCCTACGAGCAGTACTTC. It encodes CASSWEWGLAGGYAYEQYF.

In nucleotides, the CDR3 is TGTGCCAGCAGTTCAATTTGGACAGGGGCAGCCAAAAACATTCAGTACTTC. Translated: CASSSIWTGAAKNIQYF. This chain joins TRBV28 and TRBJ2-4, with TRBD1 identical over 9 bases. The J segment lost 0 bases and the V segment lost 4 bases, leaving 7 bases of the junction unmatched. The length of the CDR3 is 17 residues. CDR1 and CDR2 (germline): MDHEN, SYDVKM.

A few counts support this clone. The chain carries TRBV5-1 and TRBJ1-5, with D possibly TRBD1 on 6 matching bases. The CDR3 has 15 residues. The V end lost 7 bases, the J end lost 5 bases, and 19 bases lay between the germline ends. Germline V gene lookup returns CDR1 SGHRS and CDR2 YFSETQ. CDR3 loop: CASAEWTEGYQPQHF. Written as DNA, the CDR3 is TGCGCCAGCGCGGAGTGGACAGAGGGATATCAGCCCCAGCATTTT.

This clone was counted a few times. The V gene is TRBV10-3, the J gene TRBJ2-1, with a tentative D call TRBD1 (6 bases). In germline, CDR1 is ENHRY, CDR2 SYGVKD. The CDR3 is 16 amino acids. Trimming shortened V by 3 bases and J by 0 bases, and 12 bases separated the two germline ends. The CDR3 DNA sequence: TGTGCCATCAGTGACCACAGGGAAAGCTCCTACAATGAGCAGTTCTTC. Protein product: CAISDHRESSYNEQFF.

This clone was picked up a small number of times. The V call is TRBV6-6, the J call TRBJ1-1; 7 nucleotides line up with TRBD1. The germline V gene encodes CDR1 MNHNY and CDR2 SVGAGI (reference sequence). This CDR3 has 13 amino acids. Trimming cost V 5 bases and J 7 bases; bases outside gene matches: 7. The CDR3 here is CASSDRDVYEAFF. The DNA of the CDR3 is TGTGCCAGCAGTGACAGGGATGTGTATGAAGCTTTCTTT.

V and J are TRBV9 and TRBJ2-1; 10 positions match TRBD2. CDR1 is SGDLS, CDR2 YYNGEE, per germline. CDR3 length: 15 residues. The trim removed 5 bases at V and 10 bases at J, leaving 12 bases unmatched. CDR3 in DNA: TGTGCCAGCAGTCACCTCAGCGGGGGGGCCGTGGAGCAGTTCTTC. This translates into CASSHLSGGAVEQFF.

V and J are TRBV4-1 and TRBJ2-1; TRBD2 aligns across 9 bases. The CDR3 extends over 15 amino acids. Germline trimming cut 2 bases from V and 9 bases from J; bases unmatched to any gene: 8. CDR1 is MGHRA and CDR2 is YSYEKL in the germline V gene. CDR3 nucleotides: TGCGCCAGCAGCCAAAGAGGGACTAGCAGAATTGAGCAGTTCTTC. Amino acid sequence: CASSQRGTSRIEQFF.

The chain joins TRBV29-1 to TRBJ1-5; D is undetermined. V dropped 6 bases and J dropped 4 bases, with 10 bases sitting between them. Germline CDR1 and CDR2: SQVTM and ANQGSEA. The CDR3 has 12 residues. CDR3 amino acids: CSVGSPNQPQHF. CDR3 nucleotide sequence: TGCAGCGTGGGCAGTCCGAATCAGCCCCAGCATTTT.

This clone was observed a handful of times. V is TRBV4-3 and J is TRBJ2-1, with D perhaps matching TRBD2 (5 bases). The germline gives CDR1 LGHNA, CDR2 YSLEER. The length of the CDR3 is 16 residues. V lost 3 bases and J 8 bases, leaving 20 bases between the germline ends. Here the CDR3 DNA reads TGCGCCAGCAGCCAGACGTGGACGACGGAGAGGGATGAGCAGTTCTTC. This encodes CASSQTWTTERDEQFF.

CDR3 coding DNA: TGTGCCAGCAGCTTAGTACGTGGGACTAGCGGGATTACGCAGTATTTT. This translates into CASSLVRGTSGITQYF. The chain couples TRBV11-2 to TRBJ2-3; 13 bases map to TRBD2. V gave up 1 base and J gave up 8 bases; unmatched junction bases: 6. Germline CDR1 SGHAT, CDR2 FQNNGV. The CDR3 has 16 amino acids.

This chain uses TRBV29-1 with TRBJ2-7; 7 bases map to TRBD2. V shed 5 bases, J shed 0 bases, and the junction held 4 bases outside the gene matches. Germline CDR1 SQVTM, CDR2 ANQGSEA. The CDR3 has 13 residues. CDR3 bases: TGCAGCGTTACCGGGAGGAACTCCTACGAGCAGTACTTC. Its protein product is CSVTGRNSYEQYF.

In its sample, this clone was seen a few times. CDR3 nucleotide sequence: TGTGCCAGCAGCTTAGAGCCCCCGGATACGCAGTATTTT. This sequence encodes CASSLEPPDTQYF. The chain employs TRBV7-9 and TRBJ2-3; D is undetermined. Between the trimmed V and J ends, which lost 1 base and 6 bases, there was a span of 8 bases. CDR3 length: 13 amino acids. CDR1 and CDR2 (germline): SEHNR, FQNEAQ (reference sequence).

In this sample, this clone turned up a few times. The rearrangement links TRBV5-4 to TRBJ2-7, with TRBD1 matching 7 bases. Germline values: CDR1 SGHNT, CDR2 YYREEE (reference sequence). With V trimmed by 4 bases and J by 6 bases, 10 bases remained unmatched. The CDR3 has 14 residues. The CDR3, as DNA: TGTGCCAGCAGCCAAGTGACAGGGAATGGCGAGCAGTACTTC. As protein: CASSQVTGNGEQYF.

V usage is TRBV9 and J usage is TRBJ2-7, with D tentatively TRBD2 (6 bases). The CDR3 is 14 amino acids. V dropped 4 bases and J dropped 2 bases, with 13 bases sitting between them. CDR1 is SGDLS and CDR2 is YYNGEE in the germline V gene. The CDR3 nucleotides are TGTGCCAGCAGCTGGGGTAGCGGAGCCTACGAGCAGTACTTC. The encoded protein is CASSWGSGAYEQYF.

This clone was counted between two and nine times. The chain has TRBV10-3 and TRBJ2-5, with 7 bases fitting TRBD2. CDR1 ENHRY and CDR2 SYGVKD come from the germline V gene. The J segment lost 1 base and the V segment lost 4 bases, leaving 6 bases of the junction unmatched. The CDR3 is made up of 15 amino acids. The CDR3 loop reads CAISARGDFQETQYF. CDR3 coding DNA: TGTGCCATCAGTGCTCGGGGGGACTTCCAAGAGACCCAGTACTTC.

This clone has only a few counts. The V and J genes are TRBV5-1 and TRBJ2-1, with 8 bases lining up with TRBD1. This CDR3 has 13 amino acids. Germline V gene data show CDR1 as SGHRS and CDR2 as YFSETQ. V was pared by 2 bases and J by 8 bases, with 3 bases of the junction left unmatched. This CDR3 is CASSLQQGDEQFF. CDR3 DNA: TGCGCCAGCAGCTTACAACAGGGGGATGAGCAGTTCTTC.

This clone has more than one count but fewer than ten. The genes are TRBV7-7 and TRBJ2-3, with 9 bases identical to TRBD2. This CDR3 has 15 amino acids. Germline V gene lookup returns CDR1 SSHAT and CDR2 FNYEAQ (reference sequence). The junction had 1 base not matched to a gene; V was cut back by 1 base and J by 2 bases. The CDR3 coding sequence is TGTGCCAGCAGCTTAGGACTAGCGGACACAGATACGCAGTATTTT. It specifies CASSLGLADTDTQYF.

The rearrangement uses TRBV14 and TRBJ1-1; D is possibly TRBD1 (5 bases). Trimming cost V 2 bases and J 1 base, with 14 bases left between them. The CDR3 totals 16 residues. CDR1 and CDR2 from the germline V gene are SGHDN and FVKESK. CDR3 loop: CASSQFSTVTNTEAFF. The CDR3 DNA reads TGTGCCAGCAGCCAATTCTCGACAGTTACGAACACTGAAGCTTTCTTT.

The sample holds a few counts of this clone. The chain joins TRBV7-2 to TRBJ2-3; unclear D gene. The ends were cut back, 5 bases at V and 2 bases at J, with 5 bases in the middle. Germline V gene data show CDR1 as SGHTA and CDR2 as FQGNSA. The CDR3 is 12 residues long. CDR3 residues: CASSQFTDTQYF. Here the CDR3 DNA reads TGTGCCAGCAGCCAATTCACAGATACGCAGTATTTT.

V and J are TRBV29-1 and TRBJ2-1, with a weak D call TRBD2 (5 bases). Trimming took off 1 base at V and 0 bases at J, with 7 bases between the two ends. This CDR3 spans 14 amino acids. CDR1 is SQVTM and CDR2 is ANQGSEA in the germline V gene. For the CDR3, the DNA is TGCAGCGTTGAAGCGACTACCTCCTACAATGAGCAGTTCTTC. This gives the protein CSVEATTSYNEQFF.

V and J are TRBV19 and TRBJ2-7, with D possibly matching TRBD2 (6 bases). The CDR3 extends over 14 amino acids. Germline V CDR1 and CDR2: LNHDA, SQIVND (reference sequence). Trimming cost V 7 bases and J 4 bases, with 17 bases left between them. The CDR3 loop is CASTAGTGLYEQYF. In DNA, the CDR3 is TGTGCCAGTACCGCCGGGACGGGACTTTACGAGCAGTACTTC.